This T cell receptor (beta chain) was documented in a study of T cells in Graves' hyperthyroidism and ophthalmopathy. Study-wide findings and caveats: Blood also contained most expanded thyroid clonotypes above 0.001.

Stable disease denoted Graves' hyperthyroidism without ophthalmopathy progression within 18 months. Patients aged 18 to 65 had newly diagnosed hyperthyroidism lasting under 2 months. The authors took PBMCs from about 9.5 ml fresh peripheral blood. Amplified TCR beta CDR3 regions derived from RNA transcripts. During a first-round RT-PCR of the TCR CDR3, the HTBI primer set was used. Using its own MiXCR run on the multiplex PCR reads, TCRdb lists one record per CDR3 protein. The sample carries 700,000 to 850,000 distinct CDR3 sequences, roughly a third recorded once. J was trimmed by 6 bases and V by 4 bases; bases with no gene match: 5. The CDR3 is 12 amino acids. Per the germline V gene, CDR1 is SQVTM and CDR2 is ANQGSEA. This clonotype was observed many times. Antigen unknown.

This TCR was sampled from a woman between 40 and 55 years old with Graves' hyperthyroidism. The rearrangement links TRBV29-1 to TRBJ1-2, with TRBD1 matching 7 bases. What was sequenced was blood. CDR3 coding DNA: TGCAGCGTTGGACAGGGAATGGATGGCTACACCTTC. Its protein product is CSVGQGMDGYTF. Full variable domain (outside the CDR3, taken from reference TRBV29-1 and TRBJ1-2): SAVISQKPSRDICQRGTSLTIQCQVDSQVTMMFWYRQQPGQSLTLIATANQGSEATYESGFVIDKFPISRPNLTFSTLTVSNMSPEDSSIYLCSVGQGMDGYTFGSGTRLTVV.